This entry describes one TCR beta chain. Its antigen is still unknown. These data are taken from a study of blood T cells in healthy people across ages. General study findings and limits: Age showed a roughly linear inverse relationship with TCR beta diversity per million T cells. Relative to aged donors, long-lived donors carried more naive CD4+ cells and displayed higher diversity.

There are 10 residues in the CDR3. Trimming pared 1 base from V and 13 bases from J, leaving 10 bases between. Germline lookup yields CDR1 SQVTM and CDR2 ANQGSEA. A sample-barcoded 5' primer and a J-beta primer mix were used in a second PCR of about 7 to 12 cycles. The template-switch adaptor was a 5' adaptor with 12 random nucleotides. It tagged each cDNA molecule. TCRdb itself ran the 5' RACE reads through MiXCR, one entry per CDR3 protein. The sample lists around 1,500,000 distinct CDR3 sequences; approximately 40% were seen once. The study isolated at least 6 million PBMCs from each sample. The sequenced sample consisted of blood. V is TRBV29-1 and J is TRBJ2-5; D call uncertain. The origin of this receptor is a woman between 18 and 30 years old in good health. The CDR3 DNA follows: TGCAGCGTTGAAGCCCAGGTTATGTACTTC. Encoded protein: CSVEAQVMYF.